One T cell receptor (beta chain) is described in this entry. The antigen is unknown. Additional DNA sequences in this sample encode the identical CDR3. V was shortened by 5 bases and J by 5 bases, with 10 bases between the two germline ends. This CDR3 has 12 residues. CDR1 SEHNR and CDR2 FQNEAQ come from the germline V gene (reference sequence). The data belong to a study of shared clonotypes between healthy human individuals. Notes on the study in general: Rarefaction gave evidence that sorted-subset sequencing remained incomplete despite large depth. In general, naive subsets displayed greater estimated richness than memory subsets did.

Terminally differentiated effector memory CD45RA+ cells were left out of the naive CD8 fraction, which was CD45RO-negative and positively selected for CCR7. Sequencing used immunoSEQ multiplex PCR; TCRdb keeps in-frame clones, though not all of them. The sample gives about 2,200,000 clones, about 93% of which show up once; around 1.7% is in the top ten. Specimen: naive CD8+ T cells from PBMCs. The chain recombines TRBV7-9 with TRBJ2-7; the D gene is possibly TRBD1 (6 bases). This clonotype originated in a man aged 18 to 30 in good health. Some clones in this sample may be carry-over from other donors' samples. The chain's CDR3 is CASSKQGNEQYF. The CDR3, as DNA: TGTGCCAGCAGCAAACAGGGAAACGAGCAGTACTTC.